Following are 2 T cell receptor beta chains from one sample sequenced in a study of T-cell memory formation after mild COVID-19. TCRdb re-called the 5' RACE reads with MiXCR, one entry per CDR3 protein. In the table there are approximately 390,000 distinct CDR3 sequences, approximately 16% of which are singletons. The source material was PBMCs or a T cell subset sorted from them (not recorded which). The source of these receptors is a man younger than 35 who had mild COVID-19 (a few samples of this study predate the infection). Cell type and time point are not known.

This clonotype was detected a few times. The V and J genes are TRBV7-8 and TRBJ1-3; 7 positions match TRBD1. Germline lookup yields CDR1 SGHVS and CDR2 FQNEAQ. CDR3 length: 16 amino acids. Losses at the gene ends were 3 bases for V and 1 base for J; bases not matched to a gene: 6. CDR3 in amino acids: CASSFGTGVSGNTIYF. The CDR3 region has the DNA TGTGCCAGCAGCTTCGGTACAGGGGTTTCTGGAAACACCATATATTTT.

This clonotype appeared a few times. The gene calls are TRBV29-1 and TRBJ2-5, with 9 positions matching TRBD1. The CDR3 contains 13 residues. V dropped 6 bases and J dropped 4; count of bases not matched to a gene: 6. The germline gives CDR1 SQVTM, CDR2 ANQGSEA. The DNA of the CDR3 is TGCAGCGTGTCGGGACAGGGTTTAGAGACCCAGTACTTC. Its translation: CSVSGQGLETQYF.